The 16 T cell receptor beta chains reported below all come from one sample, sequenced in a study of response to subunit inactivated influenza vaccine. TCRdb re-called the RT-PCR reads through MiXCR, storing one row per CDR3 protein. This table holds about 650,000 distinct CDR3 sequences, around 14% found once. The source material was PBMCs from blood, sampled about 12 days after vaccination. Receptors originate from a man aged 45-60 years who received an inactivated influenza vaccine.

This clonotype was counted a few times. The chain has TRBV20-1 and TRBJ1-2, with TRBD1 matching 8 bases. The CDR3 runs 13 residues. Germline V gene sequence: CDR1 DFQATT, CDR2 SNEGSKA (reference sequence). The junction had 8 bases not matched to a gene; V was cut back by 6 bases and J by 5 bases. The CDR3, as DNA: TGCAGTGCCAAGGACAGGGCCTCGTATGGCTACACCTTC. Protein: CSAKDRASYGYTF.

The rearrangement joins TRBV10-3 to TRBJ1-2, with D unclear. CDR3 length equals 16 residues. V gave up 0 bases and J gave up 0 bases, with 11 bases separating them. Germline V lookup: CDR1 ENHRY, CDR2 SYGVKD. The CDR3 DNA is TGTGCCATCAGTGAGTCTGGAACAAGTGCTAACTATGGCTACACCTTC. Its translation: CAISESGTSANYGYTF.

This clonotype was recorded a few times. The V and J genes are TRBV23-1 and TRBJ2-7; TRBD1 matches at 11 bases. TRBV23-1 is annotated as an ORF whose role is uncertain. V shed 4 bases and J 4 bases; nucleotides not matched to a gene: 6. The CDR3 sequence is 15 residues long. Written as DNA, the CDR3 is TGCGCCAGCAGTCGGGACAGGGGGTTTTATTACGAGCAGTACTTC. Translating it yields CASSRDRGFYYEQYF.

In this sample, this clonotype turned up a few times. CDR3 amino acids: CSVVEGRREYGYTF. The DNA of the CDR3 is TGCAGCGTGGTTGAAGGTCGACGGGAGTATGGCTACACCTTC. The chain carries TRBV29-1 and TRBJ1-2; D remains ambiguous. Trimming took 6 bases from V and 5 from J, leaving 19 bases between them. CDR3 length equals 14 residues. CDR1 is SQVTM and CDR2 is ANQGSEA in the germline V gene.

The chain is built from TRBV6-5 and TRBJ2-3; 11 bases line up with TRBD2. The CDR3 runs to 16 residues. V gave up 0 bases and J gave up 5 bases; unmatched junction bases: 4. The V gene's germline CDR1 is MNHEY and CDR2 SVGAGI. As DNA, the CDR3 is TGTGCCAGCAGTTACTCGTTACTAGCGGGAGAAGATACGCAGTATTTT. Translation gives CASSYSLLAGEDTQYF.

The table lists this clonotype with a few counts. V usage is TRBV28 and J usage is TRBJ2-7; D is perhaps TRBD1 or TRBD2 (5 bases each). V lost 9 bases and J lost 0, with 18 bases in between. Germline-derived CDR1 and CDR2 are MDHEN and SYDVKM. This CDR3 contains 15 residues. In DNA, the CDR3 is TGTGCCAGTTTCCCCGGGACGTACAACTCCTACGAGCAGTACTTC. It encodes CASFPGTYNSYEQYF. Combining the CDR3 with reference TRBV28 and TRBJ2-7 gives the whole variable domain DVKVTQSSRYLVKRTGEKVFLECVQDMDHENMFWYRQDPGLGLRLIYFSYDVKMKEKGDIPEGYSVSREKKERFSLILESASTNQTSMYLCASFPGTYNSYEQYFGPGTRLTVT.

V and J are TRBV20-1 and TRBJ1-5; TRBD1 matches at 7 bases. CDR1 is DFQATT and CDR2 is SNEGSKA in the germline V gene (reference sequence). V was pared by 4 bases and J by 2 bases, with 11 bases of the junction left unmatched. This CDR3 has 16 amino acids. CDR3 coding DNA: TGCAGTGCTAAAGTCCACAGGGGATCCGGCAATCAGCCCCAGCATTTT. Its protein product is CSAKVHRGSGNQPQHF.

Ten or more counts support this clonotype. V and J are TRBV27 and TRBJ2-7; TRBD1 matches at 8 bases. This CDR3 region has 15 residues. Per the germline V gene, CDR1 is MNHEY and CDR2 is SMNVEV (reference sequence). Trimming removed 5 bases from V and 2 bases from J; junction bases left unmatched: 8. CDR3 sequence reads: CASSKDRVSTYEQYF. In nucleotides, the CDR3 is TGTGCCAGCAGTAAGGACAGGGTGTCAACCTACGAGCAGTACTTC.

The chain uses TRBV30 and TRBJ2-1; 8 bases line up with TRBD2. The CDR3 runs 13 residues. Germline V gene data show CDR1 as GTSNPN and CDR2 as SVGIG (reference sequence). The DNA of the CDR3 is TGTGCTTCCCAGCGGGGGAGGTACAATGAGCAGTTCTTC. Amino acids: CASQRGRYNEQFF.

The sample holds a few counts of this clonotype. The chain is built from TRBV7-3 and TRBJ2-1; 7 bases map to TRBD1. In germline, CDR1 is SGHTA, CDR2 FQGTGA. The CDR3 loop spans 15 amino acids. Unmatched junction bases numbered 6, after V lost 3 bases and J lost 4 bases. This CDR3 reads CASSLDRDRYNEQFF. The CDR3 region has the DNA TGTGCCAGCAGCTTGGACCGGGACAGATACAATGAGCAGTTCTTC.

This clonotype was recorded a few times. The CDR3 DNA is TGTGCCAGCAGTTCCGGAGGCGGAAAACTGTTTTTT. This sequence encodes CASSSGGGKLFF. The genes are TRBV6-5 and TRBJ1-4; no clear D. The CDR3 length is 12 residues. With 4 bases removed from V and 10 bases from J, the gap between germline ends came to 10 bases. Germline V gives CDR1 MNHEY, CDR2 SVGAGI.

The V gene is TRBV10-3, the J gene TRBJ2-1; D is perhaps TRBD2 (6 bases). Trimming removed 6 bases from V and 5 bases from J, with 20 bases in between. The CDR3 is 16 residues long. CDR1 and CDR2 from the germline V gene are ENHRY and SYGVKD. The CDR3 coding sequence is TGTGCCATCAGCTCCCGACCTTCCGGGAGAAACAATGAGCAGTTCTTC. It translates to CAISSRPSGRNNEQFF.

This clonotype showed up many times. The chain couples TRBV2 to TRBJ2-1; D assignment may be TRBD1 or TRBD2 (5 bases each). The germline V gene has CDR1 SNHLY and CDR2 FYNNEI. Trimming removed 4 bases from V and 5 bases from J, with 9 bases in between. This CDR3 region has 13 residues. Written as DNA, the CDR3 is TGTGCCAGCAGTGTGGGACCTGACAATGAGCAGTTCTTC. Its protein is CASSVGPDNEQFF.

In its sample, this clonotype was seen a few times. This chain uses TRBV29-1 with TRBJ2-5; D might be TRBD1 (5 bases). The V and J ends lost 5 bases and 2 bases respectively, with 9 bases between them. The CDR3 is 12 amino acids. Germline V lookup: CDR1 SQVTM, CDR2 ANQGSEA. Written as DNA, the CDR3 is TGCAGCGTTCAGAGACAGCAAGAGACCCAGTACTTC. This encodes CSVQRQQETQYF.

The rearrangement uses TRBV2 and TRBJ2-7; a possible D gene is TRBD1 (6 bases). Germline values: CDR1 SNHLY, CDR2 FYNNEI. This CDR3 has 15 amino acids. Trimming stripped 3 bases from V and 2 bases from J, with 14 bases between. The CDR3 DNA follows: TGTGCCAGCAGTGATGTCAGGGACATCGCCTACGAGCAGTACTTC. Translation gives CASSDVRDIAYEQYF.

This clonotype was seen a few times. This chain connects TRBV18 to TRBJ2-7; 9 bases map to TRBD1. This CDR3 region has 16 residues. CDR1 KGHSH and CDR2 LQKENI come from the germline V gene. With 3 bases clipped from V and 1 base from J, the junction kept 7 bases outside the gene matches. Here the CDR3 reads CASSPQAGTGSYEQYF. CDR3 sequence (DNA): TGTGCCAGCTCACCTCAAGCGGGGACAGGGTCCTACGAGCAGTACTTC.